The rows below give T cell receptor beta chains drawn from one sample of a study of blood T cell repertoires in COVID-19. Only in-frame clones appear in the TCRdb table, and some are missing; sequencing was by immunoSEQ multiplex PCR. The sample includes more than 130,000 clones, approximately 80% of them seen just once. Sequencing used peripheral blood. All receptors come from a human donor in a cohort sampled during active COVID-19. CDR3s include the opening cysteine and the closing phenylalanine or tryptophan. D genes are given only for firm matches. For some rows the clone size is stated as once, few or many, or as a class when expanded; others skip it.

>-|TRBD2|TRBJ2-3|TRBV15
CATSRDGGGADTQYF
TGTGCCACCAGCAGAGACGGCGGGGGGGCAGATACGCAGTATTTT
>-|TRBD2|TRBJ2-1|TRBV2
CASSEAHAGVPSEQFF
TGTGCCAGCAGCGAAGCTCATGCGGGGGTACCTAGTGAGCAGTTCTTC
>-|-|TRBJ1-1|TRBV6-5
CASSKKADTEAFF
TGTGCCAGCAGTAAAAAGGCGGACACTGAAGCTTTCTTT
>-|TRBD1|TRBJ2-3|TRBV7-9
CASSLEGQGTDTQYF
TGTGCCAGCAGCTTAGAGGGACAGGGGACAGATACGCAGTATTTT
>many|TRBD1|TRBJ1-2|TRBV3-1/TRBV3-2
CASSLGQGAFYGYTF
TGTGCCAGCAGCCTAGGACAGGGGGCTTTCTATGGCTACACCTTC
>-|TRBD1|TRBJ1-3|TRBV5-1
CASTQGALPFGNTIYF
TGCGCCAGCACCCAGGGGGCTTTACCATTCGGAAACACCATATATTTT
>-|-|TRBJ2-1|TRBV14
CASSLRGAQFF
TGTGCCAGCAGCCTCCGGGGAGCGCAGTTCTTC
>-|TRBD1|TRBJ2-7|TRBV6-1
CASSDRQGGPYEQYF
TGTGCCAGCAGTGACCGACAGGGGGGACCCTACGAGCAGTACTTC
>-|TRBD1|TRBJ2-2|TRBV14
CASSSGQGANGELFF
TGTGCCAGCAGCTCTGGACAGGGGGCTAACGGGGAGCTGTTTTTT
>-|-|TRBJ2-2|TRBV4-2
CASSFRAGENTGELFF
TGTGCCAGCAGCTTCCGGGCAGGGGAGAACACCGGGGAGCTGTTTTTT
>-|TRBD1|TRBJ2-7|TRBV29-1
CSVRRDGTGAYEQYF
TGCAGCGTTCGTAGGGATGGGACAGGTGCCTACGAGCAGTACTTC
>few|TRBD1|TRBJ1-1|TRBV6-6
CASSKGQGLATEAFF
TGTGCCAGCAGTAAAGGACAGGGGCTGGCCACTGAAGCTTTCTTT
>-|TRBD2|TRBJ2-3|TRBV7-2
CASSLGGDAGTQYF
TGTGCCAGCAGCTTGGGGGGGGACGCGGGTACGCAGTATTTT
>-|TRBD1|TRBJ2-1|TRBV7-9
CASSLAPRGLNEQFF
TGTGCCAGCAGCTTAGCGCCCAGGGGGTTGAATGAGCAGTTCTTC
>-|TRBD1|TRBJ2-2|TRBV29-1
CSEGQGNTGELFF
TGCAGCGAGGGACAGGGGAACACCGGGGAGCTGTTTTTT
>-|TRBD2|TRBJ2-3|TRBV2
CASHRLAGDSDTQYF
TGTGCCAGCCACCGACTAGCGGGGGATTCAGATACGCAGTATTTT
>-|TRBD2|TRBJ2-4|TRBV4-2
CASSFASGGNIQYF
TGTGCCAGCAGTTTTGCTAGCGGGGGGAACATTCAGTACTTC
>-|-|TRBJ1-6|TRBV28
CASSGAGNNSPLHF
TGTGCCAGCAGTGGGGCGGGGAATAATTCACCCCTCCACTTT
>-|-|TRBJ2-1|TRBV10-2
CASLLGVARNEQFF
TGCGCCAGCTTATTAGGGGTTGCTAGAAATGAGCAGTTCTTC
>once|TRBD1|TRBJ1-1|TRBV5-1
CASSLRQGGNTEAFF
TGCGCCAGCAGCTTGAGACAGGGGGGGAACACTGAAGCTTTCTTT
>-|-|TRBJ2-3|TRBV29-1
CSVTTGTRRDTQYF
TGCAGCGTCACAACCGGGACAAGGAGGGATACGCAGTATTTT
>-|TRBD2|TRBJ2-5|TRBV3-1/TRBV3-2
CASSLSGTSLETQYF
TGTGCCAGCAGCCTTAGCGGGACTTCCTTGGAGACCCAGTACTTC
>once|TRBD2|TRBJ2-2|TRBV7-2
CASSSSGGARTGELFF
TGTGCCAGCAGCTCCAGCGGGGGGGCGAGAACCGGGGAGCTGTTTTTT
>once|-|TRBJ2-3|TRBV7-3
CASSPTGMGTDTQYF
TGTGCCAGCAGTCCCACAGGGATGGGCACAGATACGCAGTATTTT
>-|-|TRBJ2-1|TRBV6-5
CASSYSTVYNEQFF
TGTGCCAGCAGTTACTCAACAGTCTACAATGAGCAGTTCTTC
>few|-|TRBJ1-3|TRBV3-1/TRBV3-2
CASSPGLSGNTIYF
TGTGCCAGCAGCCCAGGTCTCTCCGGAAACACCATATATTTT
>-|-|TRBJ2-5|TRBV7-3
CASSEQGSAETQYF
TGTGCCAGCAGCGAACAGGGTTCAGCAGAGACCCAGTACTTC
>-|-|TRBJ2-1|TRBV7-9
CASSLVGDFNEQFF
TGTGCCAGCAGCTTAGTGGGAGACTTCAATGAGCAGTTCTTC
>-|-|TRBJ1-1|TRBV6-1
CASSERQGRGEAFF
TGTGCCAGCAGTGAGAGGCAGGGGAGAGGTGAAGCTTTCTTT
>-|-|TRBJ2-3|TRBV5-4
CASSLTGTPTDTQYF
TGTGCCAGCAGCTTGACAGGGACCCCCACAGATACGCAGTATTTT
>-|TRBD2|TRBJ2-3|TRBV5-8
CASSPGPAGRRTDTQYF
TGTGCCAGCAGCCCAGGACCAGCGGGGAGGCGCACAGATACGCAGTATTTT
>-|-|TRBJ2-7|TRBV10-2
CASSGQYEQYF
TGCGCCAGCAGCGGACAGTACGAGCAGTACTTC